A single sample gave rise to the 27 T cell receptor beta chains below, sequenced in a study of blood T cell repertoires in COVID-19. Generated by immunoSEQ multiplex PCR, the TCRdb table keeps only in-frame clones and is missing some. Seen here are a few hundred thousand clones, more than 85% observed once, and the top ten hold 3.5% to 4.5%. The sample consisted of PBMCs or T cells enriched from blood (not recorded which). Receptors originate from a woman under 40 who had recovered from COVID-19.

The CDR3 loop is CASSWTDNQPQHF. The CDR3 DNA sequence: TGTGCCAGCAGCTGGACAGACAATCAGCCCCAGCATTTT. The chain couples TRBV25-1 to TRBJ1-5; possibly TRBD1 for D (6 bases). The V gene lost 6 bases and the J gene lost 3 bases, with 9 bases spanning the gap. Germline-derived CDR1 and CDR2 are MGHDK and SYGVNS. The CDR3 spans 13 residues.

This clone was seen once. The chain carries TRBV7-2 and TRBJ1-2; 10 positions agree with TRBD1. Germline lookup yields CDR1 SGHTA and CDR2 FQGNSA. The trim removed 5 bases at V and 6 bases at J, leaving 3 bases unmatched. The CDR3 contains 13 residues. The CDR3 sequence: CASSPTGGNGYTF. CDR3 sequence (DNA): TGTGCCAGCAGCCCGACAGGGGGCAATGGCTACACCTTC.

This chain connects TRBV9 to TRBJ2-5; D is uncertain. CDR1 is SGDLS and CDR2 is YYNGEE in the germline V gene. The CDR3 length is 13 residues. V lost 4 bases to trimming and J lost 3 bases, with 10 bases between them. CDR3 sequence reads: CASSPNVKETQYF. CDR3 DNA: TGTGCCAGCAGCCCTAATGTGAAAGAGACCCAGTACTTC.

This sequence joins TRBV28 and TRBJ1-2, with 8 bases identical to TRBD1. The V gene's germline CDR1 is MDHEN and CDR2 SYDVKM. The CDR3 spans 15 residues. With V trimmed by 3 bases and J by 3 bases, 6 bases remained unmatched. The CDR3, as DNA: TGTGCCAGCAGTTTGTTACAGGGGGGTTACTATGGCTACACCTTC. Its translation: CASSLLQGGYYGYTF.

V and J are TRBV3-1 (or the pseudogene TRBV3-2) and TRBJ2-4; no clear D gene. The ends were cut back, 5 bases at V and 1 base at J, with 6 bases in the middle. Germline-derived CDR1 and CDR2 are LGHDT and YNNKEL (reference sequence). CDR3 length equals 13 residues. The CDR3 nucleotides are TGTGCCAGCAGCACGCGGGCCAAAAACATTCAGTACTTC. Residues: CASSTRAKNIQYF.

The chain joins TRBV27 to TRBJ1-1; a possible D gene is TRBD1 (6 bases). Germline-derived CDR1 and CDR2 are MNHEY and SMNVEV (reference sequence). With 5 bases removed from V and 4 bases from J, the gap between germline ends came to 17 bases. This CDR3 has 15 amino acids. The chain's CDR3 is CASSLSVGAGTEAFF. The CDR3 coding sequence is TGTGCCAGCAGTCTCTCAGTGGGGGCGGGCACTGAAGCTTTCTTT.

This chain uses TRBV29-1 with TRBJ1-4; D gene unclear. The CDR3 runs 10 residues. The V and J ends lost 6 bases and 8 bases respectively, with 7 bases between them. CDR1 is SQVTM and CDR2 is ANQGSEA in the germline V gene. Written as DNA, the CDR3 is TGCAGCGTGTACAGAGAAAAACTGTTTTTT. It is translated as CSVYREKLFF.

The chain carries TRBV29-1 and TRBJ1-1; D unresolved. The CDR3 extends over 13 amino acids. Germline V gives CDR1 SQVTM, CDR2 ANQGSEA. Trimming shortened V by 3 bases and J by 4 bases, and 12 bases separated the two germline ends. CDR3 coding DNA: TGCAGCGTTGACGTTCGGGGTGGCACTGAAGCTTTCTTT. It encodes CSVDVRGGTEAFF.

The chain couples TRBV6-5 to TRBJ1-5; 8 nucleotides match TRBD1. Germline loops: CDR1 MNHEY, CDR2 SVGAGI. The trim removed 6 bases at V and 2 bases at J, leaving 3 bases unmatched. The CDR3 totals 14 residues. The CDR3 coding sequence is TGTGCCAGCAGCTTGGACAGGGGCAATCAGCCCCAGCATTTT. Translation: CASSLDRGNQPQHF.

The chain recombines TRBV11-2 with TRBJ2-2, with 9 bases fitting TRBD1. The CDR3 spans 16 residues. The junction had 3 bases not matched to a gene; V was cut back by 3 bases and J by 1 base. Germline V lookup: CDR1 SGHAT, CDR2 FQNNGV. CDR3 sequence (DNA): TGTGCCAGCAGCTTTAACAGGGGGCGGAACACCGGGGAGCTGTTTTTT. Translation gives CASSFNRGRNTGELFF.

This chain joins TRBV15 and TRBJ1-6; D gene unclear. The CDR3 has 14 amino acids. V was shortened by 0 bases and J by 7 bases, with 7 bases between the two germline ends. Germline V gene data show CDR1 as LNHNV and CDR2 as YYDKDF (reference sequence). CDR3 region: CATSRDGGNSPLHF. In nucleotides, the CDR3 is TGTGCCACCAGCAGAGACGGAGGGAATTCACCCCTCCACTTT.

The V gene is TRBV7-3, the J gene TRBJ2-2, with 7 bases aligning to TRBD1. V trimming: 6 bases; J trimming: 5 bases; junction bases outside the gene matches: 3. Germline values: CDR1 SGHTA, CDR2 FQGTGA. There are 13 residues in the CDR3. Written as DNA, the CDR3 is TGTGCCAGCAGGTCAGGGGGAACCGGGGAGCTGTTTTTT. Translated, it gives CASRSGGTGELFF.

The chain has TRBV30 and TRBJ1-3; D might be TRBD1 (5 bases). This CDR3 spans 14 amino acids. Trimming took 2 bases from V and 4 from J, leaving 12 bases between them. CDR1 and CDR2 (germline): GTSNPN, SVGIG (reference sequence). In DNA, the CDR3 is TGTGCCTGGAGTCCCAGGGAATACGGAAACACCATATATTTT. Its translation is CAWSPREYGNTIYF.

This clone appeared a few times. The V gene is TRBV7-2, the J gene TRBJ1-3; D may be TRBD1 (5 bases). Trimming took off 4 bases at V and 4 bases at J, with 8 bases between the two ends. Germline V gene data show CDR1 as SGHTA and CDR2 as FQGNSA. The CDR3 contains 13 residues. The CDR3, as DNA: TGTGCCAGCAGCTCCCGACAGGGAAACACCATATATTTT. As protein: CASSSRQGNTIYF.

V usage is TRBV6-5 and J usage is TRBJ2-3, with 10 bases lining up with TRBD2. The V segment lost 6 bases and the J segment 6 bases; nucleotides outside the gene matches: 3. CDR3 length: 13 residues. From germline, CDR1 is MNHEY and CDR2 SVGAGI. The CDR3 DNA reads TGTGCCAGCAGCCTAGCGGGAGTGGATACGCAGTATTTT. This encodes CASSLAGVDTQYF.

Here the CDR3 DNA reads TGTGCCACCAGTAACAGGGGGCGAGAGACCCAGTACTTC. Translating gives CATSNRGRETQYF. The chain uses TRBV24-1 and TRBJ2-5, with 9 bases that match TRBD1. Trimming cost V 6 bases and J 4 bases; bases outside gene matches: 2. The CDR3 is made up of 13 amino acids. Germline values: CDR1 KGHDR, CDR2 SFDVKD.

The chain couples TRBV28 to TRBJ2-5; 9 bases map to TRBD1. J gave up 2 bases and V 6 bases, and 13 bases lay outside the gene matches. The CDR3 is made up of 17 amino acids. The germline V gene encodes CDR1 MDHEN and CDR2 SYDVKM. The CDR3 nucleotides read TGTGCCAGCAGCCCCCGAGGGACAGGGCAGGATCAAGAGACCCAGTACTTC. This encodes CASSPRGTGQDQETQYF.

The chain carries TRBV4-1 and TRBJ2-1; TRBD2 agrees at 9 bases. This CDR3 region has 14 residues. Germline lookup yields CDR1 MGHRA and CDR2 YSYEKL. V shed 1 base, J shed 5 bases, and the junction held 0 bases outside the gene matches. The CDR3 sequence: CASSQGLADNEQFF. The CDR3 DNA follows: TGCGCCAGCAGCCAAGGACTAGCGGACAATGAGCAGTTCTTC.

This clone has more than one count but fewer than ten. The CDR3 coding sequence is TGCGCCAGCAGTGAGGGCAGATTCGGGGCTTTCTTT. Protein sequence: CASSEGRFGAFF. This chain connects TRBV10-2 to TRBJ1-1; D unresolved. The germline V gene encodes CDR1 WSHSY and CDR2 SAAADI. V lost 2 bases to trimming and J lost 11 bases, with 12 bases between them. The CDR3 extends over 12 amino acids.

The gene calls are TRBV20-1 and TRBJ2-7; 10 bases map to TRBD2. From germline, CDR1 is DFQATT and CDR2 SNEGSKA (reference sequence). V was pared by 3 bases and J by 7 bases, with 9 bases of the junction left unmatched. The CDR3 is 14 amino acids. The CDR3 spells CSASSSSGSYEQYF. CDR3 nucleotides: TGCAGTGCTAGTTCGTCTAGCGGGAGTTATGAGCAGTACTTC.

V gene TRBV28 combines with J gene TRBJ2-2, with 7 nucleotides matching TRBD2. V dropped 5 bases and J dropped 3; count of bases not matched to a gene: 6. This CDR3 spans 15 amino acids. Germline lookup yields CDR1 MDHEN and CDR2 SYDVKM. Written as DNA, the CDR3 is TGTGCCAGCAGTCTTGCCGGGGGGTACACCGGGGAGCTGTTTTTT. It translates to CASSLAGGYTGELFF.

This chain connects TRBV9 to TRBJ1-1, with 8 nucleotides matching TRBD1. V was pared by 4 bases and J by 1 base, with 12 bases of the junction left unmatched. The germline gives CDR1 SGDLS, CDR2 YYNGEE. The CDR3 covers 17 residues. In DNA, the CDR3 is TGTGCCAGCAGCACTACAGGGGGGGTGATATCGAACACTGAAGCTTTCTTT. This codes for CASSTTGGVISNTEAFF.

This chain joins TRBV7-2 and TRBJ1-5, with D unclear. Germline V gene sequence: CDR1 SGHTA, CDR2 FQGNSA. V dropped 4 bases and J dropped 9 bases, with 13 bases sitting between them. This CDR3 spans 13 amino acids. The CDR3 coding sequence is TGTGCCAGCAGCTCAGGATCACCCGGGCCCCAGCATTTT. Translating gives CASSSGSPGPQHF.

This clone has a single count. This rearrangement joins TRBV5-4 to TRBJ1-6, with D maybe TRBD1 (5 bases). The CDR3 sequence is 14 residues long. V was pared by 4 bases and J by 8 bases, with 13 bases between. CDR1 and CDR2 from the germline V gene are SGHNT and YYREEE (reference sequence). CDR3 sequence (DNA): TGTGCCAGCAGCGGGGCCTCGTTATATTCACCCCTCCACTTT. It specifies CASSGASLYSPLHF. Variable domain in full (rest from reference TRBV5-4 and TRBJ1-6): ETGVTQSPTHLIKTRGQQVTLRCSSQSGHNTVSWYQQALGQGPQFIFQYYREEENGRGNFPPRFSGLQFPNYSSELNVNALELDDSALYLCASSGASLYSPLHFGNGTRLTVT.

This clone was observed once. J is TRBJ2-3 and V is TRBV5-1, with 11 bases matching TRBD2. Looked up from germline, CDR1 is SGHRS and CDR2 is YFSETQ. This CDR3 is 17 amino acids long. V lost 2 bases, J lost 6 bases, and 11 bases stayed unmatched. The CDR3 here is CASSLRPTSGIGDTQYF. The CDR3 nucleotides are TGCGCCAGCAGCTTACGCCCGACTAGCGGGATAGGGGATACGCAGTATTTT.

The V and J genes are TRBV23-1 and TRBJ1-3, with D hard to call. TRBV23-1 is annotated as an ORF whose role is uncertain. This CDR3 region has 17 residues. The ends were cut back, 2 bases at V and 8 bases at J, with 22 bases in the middle. CDR3 in amino acids: CASSQEVTPQEVYTIYF. In nucleotides, the CDR3 is TGCGCCAGCAGTCAAGAGGTGACTCCCCAGGAGGTATACACCATATATTTT.

This sequence joins TRBV7-9 and TRBJ2-2; D gene ambiguous. The V gene's germline CDR1 is SEHNR and CDR2 FQNEAQ (reference sequence). The CDR3 contains 14 residues. The germline V and J ends were trimmed by 5 bases and 5 bases, with 12 bases remaining between them. The CDR3 DNA sequence: TGTGCCAGCAGCCCACCTTTGAGAACCGGGGAGCTGTTTTTT. The encoded protein is CASSPPLRTGELFF.